Each of the 14 T cell receptor beta chains below was sequenced from the same sample in a study of OX40 agonist ivuxolimab in advanced cancers. Clones were sequenced by immunoSEQ multiplex PCR, and TCRdb holds only the in-frame ones, with some missing. The sample records about 70,000 clones, approximately 89% being singletons. Sequenced here: CD4+ or CD8+ T cells sorted from blood, sampled in a trial of the OX40 agonist ivuxolimab. The source is an adult with an advanced solid tumor such as melanoma, head and neck, liver or kidney cancer.

This clone was seen once. The V gene is TRBV18, the J gene TRBJ1-1, with TRBD1 identical over 11 bases. Per germline, CDR1 KGHSH and CDR2 LQKENI. The V and J ends lost 3 bases and 6 bases, in that order; junction bases with no gene match: 6. This CDR3 is 15 amino acids long. CDR3 region: CASSPPRTGGSEAFF. CDR3 in DNA: TGTGCCAGCTCACCTCCCCGGACAGGGGGCTCTGAAGCTTTCTTT.

This clone was counted between two and nine times. The chain is built from TRBV23-1 and TRBJ1-2; the D is unclear. TRBV23-1 falls under the ORF class, with uncertain function. The CDR3 spans 14 residues. V gave up 2 bases and J gave up 4 bases, with 11 bases separating them. CDR3 region: CASSQAYVFYGYTF. In nucleotides, the CDR3 is TGCGCCAGCAGTCAAGCATATGTGTTCTATGGCTACACCTTC.

The chain recombines TRBV5-4 with TRBJ2-5; D may be TRBD1 (5 bases). Gene TRBJ2-7 matches the end of the DNA better, so the J call may be wrong. This CDR3 is built from 13 residues. CDR1 and CDR2 (germline): SGHNT, YYREEE (reference sequence). For the CDR3, the DNA is TGTGCCAGCAGCCTCCCGACAGACTACGAGCAGTACTTC. It is translated as CASSLPTDYEQYF.

This chain joins TRBV6-6 and TRBJ2-5; the D gene is possibly TRBD2 (5 bases). The germline gives CDR1 MNHNY, CDR2 SVGAGI (reference sequence). Trimming shortened V by 6 bases and J by 5 bases, and 19 bases separated the two germline ends. The CDR3 extends over 15 amino acids. This CDR3 is CASRGVGGPGETQYF. The DNA for the CDR3 is TGTGCCAGCAGGGGCGTAGGCGGGCCTGGGGAGACCCAGTACTTC.

V gene TRBV29-1 combines with J gene TRBJ1-5, with TRBD1 matching 7 bases. With V trimmed by 6 bases and J by 5 bases, 7 bases remained unmatched. This CDR3 has 13 amino acids. The V gene's germline CDR1 is SQVTM and CDR2 ANQGSEA. CDR3: CSVAGTADQPQHF. CDR3 bases: TGCAGCGTCGCCGGGACAGCCGATCAGCCCCAGCATTTT.

This clone appeared a single time. This chain connects TRBV6-6 to TRBJ2-7, with TRBD1 identical over 9 bases. V dropped 5 bases and J dropped 4; count of bases not matched to a gene: 9. CDR1 and CDR2 from the germline V gene are MNHNY and SVGAGI (reference sequence). The CDR3 length is 15 residues. The CDR3 region is CASSPRQGVGYEQYF. CDR3 nucleotide sequence: TGTGCCAGCAGTCCCAGACAGGGGGTAGGTTACGAGCAGTACTTC.

The V and J genes are TRBV5-6 and TRBJ1-1; 10 positions match TRBD1. V lost 4 bases and J lost 5; bases outside the gene matches: 8. There are 15 residues in the CDR3. Germline lookup yields CDR1 SGHDT and CDR2 YYEEEE. CDR3 in amino acids: CASSAPGQGRTEAFF. DNA of the CDR3: TGTGCCAGCAGCGCCCCGGGACAGGGGAGGACTGAAGCTTTCTTT.

The chain has TRBV5-6 and TRBJ2-7; no reliable D call. The CDR3 contains 13 residues. Trimming pared 3 bases from V and 9 bases from J, leaving 16 bases between. Germline-derived CDR1 and CDR2 are SGHDT and YYEEEE. Written as DNA, the CDR3 is TGTGCCAGCAGCTCCCCCCTAGAGGTGGGGCAGTACTTC. Its protein product is CASSSPLEVGQYF. The variable domain in full, completed from reference TRBV5-6 and TRBJ2-7, reads DAGVTQSPTHLIKTRGQQVTLRCSPKSGHDTVSWYQQALGQGPQFIFQYYEEEERQRGNFPDRFSGHQFPNYSSELNVNALLLGDSALYLCASSSPLEVGQYFGPGTRLTVT.

The chain joins TRBV7-2 to TRBJ2-5; perhaps TRBD2 as D (6 bases). Per the germline V gene, CDR1 is SGHTA and CDR2 is FQGNSA. Trimming left V 5 bases short and J 2 bases short, with 9 bases between. CDR3 length equals 13 residues. The CDR3 DNA reads TGTGCCAGCAGCCAGGGACTTCAAGAGACCCAGTACTTC. Residues: CASSQGLQETQYF. Filled out from reference TRBV7-2 and TRBJ2-5, the complete variable domain reads GAGVSQSPSNKVTEKGKDVELRCDPISGHTALYWYRQSLGQGLEFLIYFQGNSAPDKSGLPSDRFSAERTGGSVSTLTIQRTQQEDSAVYLCASSQGLQETQYFGPGTRLLVL.

Here the CDR3 reads CASSLLTGSGANVLTF. The CDR3 coding sequence is TGTGCCAGCAGCTTACTGACAGGCTCTGGGGCCAACGTCCTGACTTTC. The chain uses TRBV7-2 and TRBJ2-6; D possibly corresponds to TRBD1 (6 bases). Germline CDR1 is SGHTA and CDR2 is FQGNSA. This CDR3 contains 16 residues. V lost 2 bases and J 0 bases, leaving 8 bases between the germline ends.

V gene TRBV9 combines with J gene TRBJ2-7, with D uncertain. The CDR3 is made up of 14 amino acids. Trimming took 0 bases from V and 0 from J, leaving 7 bases between them. Germline V gives CDR1 SGDLS, CDR2 YYNGEE. The CDR3 here is CASSVDPSSYEQYF. The CDR3 DNA sequence: TGTGCCAGCAGCGTAGATCCAAGCTCCTACGAGCAGTACTTC. Supplemented by reference TRBV9 and TRBJ2-7, the full variable domain reads DSGVTQTPKHLITATGQRVTLRCSPRSGDLSVYWYQQSLDQGLQFLIQYYNGEERAKGNILERFSAQQFPDLHSELNLSSLELGDSALYFCASSVDPSSYEQYFGPGTRLTVT.

The rearrangement joins TRBV7-9 to TRBJ2-7, with D possibly matching TRBD1 (5 bases). V lost 1 base and J lost 7, with 11 bases in between. The CDR3 runs 13 residues. Germline V gene lookup returns CDR1 SEHNR and CDR2 FQNEAQ (reference sequence). The CDR3 is CASSLDRFGEQYF. The CDR3 DNA sequence: TGTGCCAGCAGCTTAGACAGGTTTGGTGAGCAGTACTTC.

The chain uses TRBV18 and TRBJ1-2, with D possibly matching TRBD1 (5 bases). V lost 0 bases to trimming and J lost 8 bases, with 16 bases between them. Germline V gene lookup returns CDR1 KGHSH and CDR2 LQKENI. This CDR3 region has 15 residues. The CDR3 protein is CASSPPDLQARGYTF. CDR3 DNA sequence: TGTGCCAGCTCACCACCGGATTTACAGGCTAGGGGCTACACCTTC.

The chain carries TRBV10-3 and TRBJ1-6, with D uncertain. V was clipped by 3 bases and J by 9 bases, with 15 bases between them. The CDR3 has 15 amino acids. Looked up from germline, CDR1 is ENHRY and CDR2 is SYGVKD. In DNA, the CDR3 is TGTGCCATCAGTGACTCAGGTTTCCTCGGTTCACCCCTCCACTTT. Amino acids: CAISDSGFLGSPLHF.